The source of this TCR beta chain is a study of T cell responses to AZD1222 COVID-19 vaccine. TCRdb's table, derived via immunoSEQ multiplex PCR, lists solely in-frame clones and lacks some. Found here are about 60,000 clones, 70% to 85% of them singletons; the top ten hold 15% to 20%. Study conclusions and caveats: Just a handful of AZD1222 recipients were seropositive at baseline.

Per germline, CDR1 MNHEY and CDR2 SMNVEV (reference sequence). The CDR3 has 14 residues. To note about this clone: Its antigen is currently unknown. Mismatch with germline at one junction end may stem from a read error.

V usage is TRBV27 and J usage is TRBJ2-3; D is possibly TRBD2 (6 bases). This receptor was taken from an adult in good health. This specimen was peripheral blood, taken on day 0 of AZD1222 vaccination. This CDR3 is CASSLSEGRNTQYF. CDR3 DNA sequence: TGTGCCAGCAGTCTATCGGAGGGCCGAAATACGCAGTATTTT.